The 3 T cell receptor beta chains below all came from one sample that was sequenced in a study of blood T cell repertoires in COVID-19. TCRdb's table, derived via immunoSEQ multiplex PCR, lists solely in-frame clones and lacks some. The table lists approximately 270,000 clones, under 90% of them singletons. The specimen sequenced was peripheral blood. The receptors originated from a man aged 45-65 years with acute or convalescent COVID-19.

This clone was detected only once. The chain links TRBV5-6 to TRBJ1-2; 7 bases are a match to TRBD1. V shed 0 bases, J shed 4 bases, and the junction held 6 bases outside the gene matches. The CDR3 is 15 residues long. CDR1 is SGHDT, CDR2 YYEEEE, per germline. The CDR3 spells CASSLGGGAGYGYTF. CDR3 in DNA: TGTGCCAGCAGCTTGGGAGGGGGCGCCGGCTATGGCTACACCTTC.

The chain couples TRBV6-4 to TRBJ1-2, with 9 bases lining up with TRBD1. The V and J ends lost 4 bases and 6 bases, in that order; junction bases with no gene match: 12. Germline lookup yields CDR1 MRHNA and CDR2 SNTAGT. CDR3 size: 16 residues. CDR3 region: CASSATQGAFPHGYTF. CDR3 in DNA: TGTGCCAGCAGTGCGACACAGGGGGCGTTCCCCCATGGCTACACCTTC.

The rearrangement uses TRBV2 and TRBJ2-3; the D gene is possibly TRBD1 (5 bases). The length of the CDR3 is 13 residues. CDR1 SNHLY and CDR2 FYNNEI come from the germline V gene. Between the trimmed V and J ends, which lost 7 bases and 1 base, there was a span of 9 bases. CDR3 sequence reads: CASKGRGTDTQYF. CDR3 sequence (DNA): TGTGCCAGCAAGGGCAGGGGCACAGATACGCAGTATTTT.